Included here is one T cell receptor (beta chain) sequence, with context. Its antigen is not known. This CDR3 region has 14 residues. Germline lookup yields CDR1 DFQATT and CDR2 SNEGSKA (reference sequence). Trimming removed 0 bases at V and 9 bases at J, with 12 bases between. These data are taken from a study of post-analysis software for immune sequencing data. Study-level background: Progressive-relapsing, secondary progressive and relapsing-remitting multiple sclerosis were among the disease courses included. Findings of the study overall: Multiple sclerosis patients had significantly lower normalized Chao1 diversity than controls. Roughly five TRBV segments appeared more often in patients than in controls, and TRBV5-6, TRBV5-1 and TRBV20-1 were among these.

Carried by the TCR beta cDNA libraries were unique molecular identifiers. TCRdb used MiXCR to reprocess the PCR reads, holding one entry per CDR3 protein. This table holds hundreds of thousands of distinct CDR3 sequences, about a third found once. Sequenced: blood. The sequence was collected from a girl between 10 and 17 years old with multiple sclerosis. The gene calls are TRBV20-1 and TRBJ1-6; D might be TRBD1 (6 bases). The CDR3 sequence: CSARDRGGRSPLHF. The CDR3 DNA reads TGCAGTGCTAGAGACAGGGGAGGCCGTTCACCCCTCCACTTT.